This note documents a single TCR beta chain sequence. V lost 0 bases to trimming and J lost 5 bases, with 11 bases between them. Germline CDR1 reads MGHRA; CDR2 reads YSYEKL. This CDR3 has 15 residues. Those who participated ranged in age from roughly 18 to 89 years and resided in around 22 US areas. Clinical histories supplied by participants themselves formed the basis of cohort assignment. Recovered status in Cohort 3 required two negative PCRs, clearance, or symptom resolution. This specimen belongs to a study of blood T cell repertoires in COVID-19. Study as a whole: T cells, B-cell-depleted T cells, or PBMCs supplied cDNA or gDNA.

The assay was immunoSEQ multiplex PCR, and TCRdb's table has in-frame clones only and misses some. The table records about 380,000 clones, around nine tenths of them present only once. This TCR came from a woman younger than 35 who had recovered from COVID-19. The sample comprised PBMCs or T cells enriched from blood (not recorded which). The V and J genes are TRBV4-1 and TRBJ2-1, with a possible D match to TRBD2 (5 bases). CDR3 protein: CASSQDPGVNNEQFF. DNA for the CDR3: TGCGCCAGCAGCCAAGACCCCGGGGTTAACAATGAGCAGTTCTTC.